These 12 T cell receptor beta chains share one sample of origin, sequenced in a study of technical replicates of blood from a few donors. Assay used: immunoSEQ multiplex PCR; TCRdb lists only in-frame clones, some missing. The sample shows 65,000 to 95,000 clones, about 98% of them seen only once. The sample consisted of T cells isolated from PBMCs. The receptors stem from a human donor in good health.

This chain uses TRBV11-3 with TRBJ2-5; the match to TRBD2 covers 10 bases. This CDR3 is built from 17 residues. CDR1 and CDR2 from the germline V gene are SGHNT and YENEEA. The junction had 10 bases not matched to a gene; V was cut back by 1 base and J by 5 bases. This chain's CDR3 is CASSLGGPSGSQETQYF. Here the CDR3 DNA reads TGTGCCAGCAGCTTAGGGGGTCCTAGCGGGAGCCAGGAGACCCAGTACTTC. Full variable domain (remainder filled in from reference TRBV11-3 and TRBJ2-5): EAGVVQSPRYKIIEKKQPVAFWCNPISGHNTLYWYLQNLGQGPELLIRYENEEAVDDSQLPKDRFSAERLKGVDSTLKIQPAELGDSAVYLCASSLGGPSGSQETQYFGPGTRLLVL.

The chain joins TRBV29-1 to TRBJ2-4; a possible D gene is TRBD1 (6 bases). The CDR3 consists of 15 residues. Germline V gives CDR1 SQVTM, CDR2 ANQGSEA. V gave up 4 bases and J gave up 0 bases, with 13 bases separating them. As DNA, the CDR3 is TGCAGCGTTGGGGGGCCCCCTCTAGCCAAAAACATTCAGTACTTC. Protein product: CSVGGPPLAKNIQYF. Together with reference TRBV29-1 and TRBJ2-4, the CDR3 gives the full variable domain: SAVISQKPSRDICQRGTSLTIQCQVDSQVTMMFWYRQQPGQSLTLIATANQGSEATYESGFVIDKFPISRPNLTFSTLTVSNMSPEDSSIYLCSVGGPPLAKNIQYFGAGTRLSVL.

The V gene is TRBV9, the J gene TRBJ1-2; 7 nucleotides agree with TRBD1. Germline V gene data show CDR1 as SGDLS and CDR2 as YYNGEE. The CDR3 covers 15 residues. The V segment lost 3 bases and the J segment 3 bases; nucleotides outside the gene matches: 8. As DNA, the CDR3 is TGTGCCAGCAGCGACCAACCGGACAGGTACTATGGCTACACCTTC. This sequence encodes CASSDQPDRYYGYTF. The full variable domain, with the rest looked up from reference TRBV9 and TRBJ1-2, is DSGVTQTPKHLITATGQRVTLRCSPRSGDLSVYWYQQSLDQGLQFLIQYYNGEERAKGNILERFSAQQFPDLHSELNLSSLELGDSALYFCASSDQPDRYYGYTFGSGTRLTVV.

The chain employs TRBV25-1 and TRBJ1-6, with a weak D call TRBD1 (5 bases). Trimming took 5 bases from V and 7 from J, leaving 12 bases between them. The CDR3 has 14 amino acids. Germline V gene lookup returns CDR1 MGHDK and CDR2 SYGVNS. In DNA, the CDR3 is TGTGCCAGCAGTAAAACACAGGAAAATTCACCCCTCCACTTT. Protein product: CASSKTQENSPLHF.

This chain joins TRBV27 and TRBJ1-2; D is undetermined. Looked up from germline, CDR1 is MNHEY and CDR2 is SMNVEV (reference sequence). The V and J ends lost 6 bases and 2 bases respectively, with 10 bases between them. This CDR3 is 13 amino acids long. Here the CDR3 DNA reads TGTGCCAGCAGCCGACTGAACAACTATGGCTACACCTTC. It specifies CASSRLNNYGYTF.

The genes are TRBV5-1 and TRBJ2-3, with 7 bases aligning to TRBD1. The CDR3 sequence is 15 residues long. Per the germline V gene, CDR1 is SGHRS and CDR2 is YFSETQ. The J segment lost 6 bases and the V segment lost 4 bases, leaving 11 bases of the junction unmatched. DNA of the CDR3: TGCGCCAGCAGCCGAGGACAGGTCCTCGAGGATACGCAGTATTTT. It translates to CASSRGQVLEDTQYF. The full variable domain, rest sourced from reference TRBV5-1 and TRBJ2-3, is KAGVTQTPRYLIKTRGQQVTLSCSPISGHRSVSWYQQTPGQGLQFLFEYFSETQRNKGNFPGRFSGRQFSNSRSEMNVSTLELGDSALYLCASSRGQVLEDTQYFGPGTRLTVL.

This chain joins TRBV5-1 and TRBJ2-1; 9 bases are shared with TRBD1. Germline V gene lookup returns CDR1 SGHRS and CDR2 YFSETQ. The CDR3 sequence is 16 residues long. V shed 4 bases and J 0 bases; nucleotides not matched to a gene: 5. The CDR3 region has the DNA TGCGCCAGCAGCAGAGCGGGACAGGGCTCCTACAATGAGCAGTTCTTC. The encoded protein is CASSRAGQGSYNEQFF.

This clone is a singleton in its sample. The genes are TRBV7-2 and TRBJ2-7, with 10 bases lining up with TRBD2. V trimming: 4 bases; J trimming: 0 bases; junction bases outside the gene matches: 3. The CDR3 has 15 amino acids. Germline lookup yields CDR1 SGHTA and CDR2 FQGNSA. The CDR3 spells CASSWASGSSYEQYF. CDR3 bases: TGTGCCAGCAGCTGGGCTAGCGGGAGCTCCTACGAGCAGTACTTC.

The chain employs TRBV6-4 and TRBJ2-1; 10 positions agree with TRBD1. CDR1 and CDR2 from the germline V gene are MRHNA and SNTAGT. The length of the CDR3 is 19 residues. The ends lost 5 bases at V and 4 bases at J; junction bases unmatched: 17. CDR3 nucleotide sequence: TGTGCCAGCAGTCTAAATGTCCGGGACAGGGGAAGGGTATACAATGAGCAGTTCTTC. Its translation: CASSLNVRDRGRVYNEQFF.

The chain is built from TRBV7-9 and TRBJ1-1, with TRBD1 matching over 7 bases. The germline V gene encodes CDR1 SEHNR and CDR2 FQNEAQ (reference sequence). This CDR3 contains 12 residues. The V gene end was trimmed by 0 bases and the J gene end by 12 bases; junction bases not matched to a gene: 4. The CDR3 protein is CASSLAGTETFF. The CDR3 DNA is TGTGCCAGCAGCTTAGCGGGGACAGAGACTTTCTTT. Using reference TRBV7-9 and TRBJ1-1 for the parts outside the CDR3, the full variable domain is DTGVSQNPRHKITKRGQNVTFRCDPISEHNRLYWYRQTLGQGPEFLTYFQNEAQLEKSRLLSDRFSAERPKGSFSTLEIQRTEQGDSAMYLCASSLAGTETFFGQGTRLTVV.

V is TRBV4-1 and J is TRBJ1-2, with D perhaps matching TRBD1 (5 bases). The CDR3 is 13 amino acids. CDR1 MGHRA and CDR2 YSYEKL come from the germline V gene. Trimming left V 0 bases short and J 4 bases short, with 6 bases between. CDR3 nucleotide sequence: TGCGCCAGCAGCCAAGAGGGGGGCTATGGCTACACCTTC. It specifies CASSQEGGYGYTF.

The chain links TRBV10-3 to TRBJ2-7, with D perhaps TRBD1 (6 bases). CDR3 size: 13 residues. Trimming stripped 7 bases from V and 0 bases from J, with 10 bases between. CDR1 is ENHRY and CDR2 is SYGVKD in the germline V gene. CDR3 in DNA: TGTGCCATCATGGGGGCAGGCTCCTACGAGCAGTACTTC. Translated, it gives CAIMGAGSYEQYF.